The 4 T cell receptor beta chains reported below all come from one sample, sequenced in a study of technical replicates of blood from a few donors. The protocol was immunoSEQ multiplex PCR, while the TCRdb copy is restricted to in-frame clones and leaves out a portion. The profile covers 55,000 to 85,000 clones, with around 97% appearing a single time and approximately 0.2% taken by the ten largest. Sequences were obtained from T cells isolated from PBMCs. These TCRs come from a human donor in good health.

This chain uses TRBV4-1 with TRBJ2-1; 7 bases map to TRBD1. This CDR3 has 16 amino acids. From germline, CDR1 is MGHRA and CDR2 YSYEKL. After removal of 2 bases from V and 3 bases from J, the junction contained 7 bases not matched to a gene. The CDR3 nucleotides are TGCGCCAGCAGCCAACCCGGGACAGCGAGCTACAATGAGCAGTTCTTC. It yields the protein CASSQPGTASYNEQFF.

V is TRBV28 and J is TRBJ2-3; 7 bases are a match to TRBD1. J gave up 0 bases and V 6 bases, and 6 bases lay outside the gene matches. This CDR3 contains 15 residues. Germline CDR1 is MDHEN and CDR2 is SYDVKM. The CDR3 bases are TGTGCCAGCAGAGAAAGGGGACAGAGCACAGATACGCAGTATTTT. Amino acids: CASRERGQSTDTQYF.

The chain recombines TRBV4-1 with TRBJ1-1; D gene ambiguous. The CDR3 is 15 residues long. The germline CDR1 and CDR2 sequences are MGHRA and YSYEKL. The V end lost 3 bases, the J end lost 13 bases, and 24 bases lay between the germline ends. The CDR3 loop is CASSHVDLIRVFVFF. CDR3 DNA sequence: TGCGCCAGCAGCCATGTTGACCTGATTCGGGTCTTTGTTTTCTTT.

V usage is TRBV9 and J usage is TRBJ2-2; D gene unclear. Between the trimmed V and J ends, which lost 3 bases and 2 bases, there was a span of 5 bases. CDR1 is SGDLS and CDR2 is YYNGEE in the germline V gene. The CDR3 runs to 13 residues. Here the CDR3 DNA reads TGTGCCAGCAGCGGGCACAACACCGGGGAGCTGTTTTTT. Translating gives CASSGHNTGELFF.